This section outlines one TCR beta chain sequence together with its context. The antigen remains unidentified. In germline, CDR1 is MDHEN, CDR2 SYDVKM. V lost 7 bases, J lost 2 bases, and 7 bases stayed unmatched. This CDR3 has 14 amino acids. Study-level findings and limits: Tumor Tregs overlapped most with tumor, then blood, naive CD4+ cells.

Full-length variable regions came from constant-region reverse primers plus semi-nested Nested Universal Primer A PCR. TCRdb recomputed calls from the 5' RACE reads with MiXCR, one row per CDR3 protein. This table has about 40,000 distinct CDR3 sequences, under 20% appearing once. Naive CD4+ cells had CD25+ Tregs removed. The TCR originated in a female donor with breast cancer. Sequencing used naive CD4+ T cells sorted from a lymph node. As for subset: naive CD4+ T cells, CD4+CD45RA+CD25-. The chain recombines TRBV28 with TRBJ2-7; 8 nucleotides agree with TRBD1. Here the CDR3 reads CASKRTGTAYEQYF. The CDR3 DNA follows: TGTGCCAGCAAGAGGACAGGGACGGCCTACGAGCAGTACTTC.